These 17 T cell receptor beta chains came from one sample sequenced in a study of blood T cell repertoires in COVID-19. Using immunoSEQ multiplex PCR, the repertoire was profiled, and TCRdb retains in-frame clones only, with some absent. The sample holds some 300,000 clones; roughly nine tenths are singletons and the top ten take roughly 2.8%. Sequencing input: PBMCs or T cells enriched from blood (not recorded which). Source of these receptors: a woman aged 50 to 60 who had been exposed to COVID-19.

This chain links TRBV5-1 with TRBJ1-6, with D perhaps TRBD1 (6 bases). The CDR3 has 15 residues. Trimming shortened V by 0 bases and J by 8 bases, and 12 bases separated the two germline ends. The germline V gene encodes CDR1 SGHRS and CDR2 YFSETQ. CDR3 sequence: CASSLGTDSYSPLHF. The CDR3 nucleotides are TGCGCCAGCAGCTTGGGGACAGACTCCTATTCACCCCTCCACTTT.

The V gene is TRBV9, the J gene TRBJ2-3; TRBD2 matches 10 bases. The CDR3 has 15 amino acids. Germline CDR1 is SGDLS and CDR2 is YYNGEE. V gave up 4 bases and J gave up 4 bases; unmatched junction bases: 6. The DNA of the CDR3 is TGTGCCAGCAGCCACAGCGGGGGGGCCCCAGATACGCAGTATTTT. It is translated as CASSHSGGAPDTQYF. Combining the CDR3 with reference TRBV9 and TRBJ2-3 gives the whole variable domain DSGVTQTPKHLITATGQRVTLRCSPRSGDLSVYWYQQSLDQGLQFLIQYYNGEERAKGNILERFSAQQFPDLHSELNLSSLELGDSALYFCASSHSGGAPDTQYFGPGTRLTVL.

J is TRBJ1-6 and V is TRBV27; 9 nucleotides match TRBD1. Germline V lookup: CDR1 MNHEY, CDR2 SMNVEV (reference sequence). Trimming took 7 bases from V and 13 from J; bases not matched to a gene: 8. CDR3 length: 13 amino acids. The CDR3 spells CASTGQGGAPLHF. DNA for the CDR3: TGTGCCAGCACGGGACAGGGAGGAGCGCCCCTCCACTTT.

This chain links TRBV30 with TRBJ1-6; D not certain. The V gene's germline CDR1 is GTSNPN and CDR2 SVGIG (reference sequence). The ends were cut back, 0 bases at V and 7 bases at J, with 7 bases in the middle. The CDR3 runs to 13 residues. The CDR3 loop is CAWSVSQNSPLHF. CDR3 in DNA: TGTGCCTGGAGTGTGTCTCAGAATTCACCCCTCCACTTT.

V and J are TRBV5-1 and TRBJ2-1; the D gene is possibly TRBD1 (6 bases). CDR1 SGHRS and CDR2 YFSETQ come from the germline V gene. CDR3 length: 13 amino acids. V gave up 1 base and J gave up 9 bases, with 11 bases separating them. The CDR3 is CASSLSGVAEQFF. The CDR3 nucleotides read TGCGCCAGCAGCTTGTCAGGGGTGGCTGAGCAGTTCTTC. Combining the CDR3 with reference TRBV5-1 and TRBJ2-1 gives the whole variable domain KAGVTQTPRYLIKTRGQQVTLSCSPISGHRSVSWYQQTPGQGLQFLFEYFSETQRNKGNFPGRFSGRQFSNSRSEMNVSTLELGDSALYLCASSLSGVAEQFFGPGTRLTVL.

The CDR3: CASSLGQGRSYGYTF. DNA of the CDR3: TGTGCCAGCAGCTTGGGACAGGGTAGGTCTTATGGCTACACCTTC. The chain joins TRBV5-4 to TRBJ1-2; 7 nucleotides align to TRBD1. V gave up 0 bases and J gave up 5 bases; unmatched junction bases: 7. The germline gives CDR1 SGHNT, CDR2 YYREEE (reference sequence). The CDR3 covers 15 residues.

Here the CDR3 reads CGAVTGSGYTF. The CDR3 region has the DNA TGTGGCGCAGTGACAGGGAGTGGCTACACCTTC. The chain has TRBV19 and TRBJ1-2; 7 nucleotides line up with TRBD1. Looked up from germline, CDR1 is LNHDA and CDR2 is SQIVND (reference sequence). The CDR3 extends over 11 amino acids.

Only one count was recorded for this clone. The chain couples TRBV19 to TRBJ1-1, with a weak D call TRBD1 (6 bases). CDR3 length equals 15 residues. Per germline, CDR1 LNHDA and CDR2 SQIVND (reference sequence). V lost 3 bases, J lost 1 base, and 12 bases lay in between. CDR3 sequence reads: CASSMGAWGNTEAFF. The CDR3 DNA is TGTGCCAGTAGTATGGGGGCGTGGGGGAACACTGAAGCTTTCTTT.

This clone is a singleton in its sample. J is TRBJ2-7 and V is TRBV11-2, with D perhaps matching TRBD1 (6 bases). The CDR3 is made up of 15 amino acids. Germline CDR1 SGHAT, CDR2 FQNNGV. V shed 1 base and J shed 1 base, with 11 bases lying between them. CDR3 region: CASSLGQGPSYEQYF. CDR3 bases: TGTGCCAGCAGCTTAGGGCAGGGGCCATCCTACGAGCAGTACTTC. The full variable domain, rest sourced from reference TRBV11-2 and TRBJ2-7, is EAGVAQSPRYKIIEKRQSVAFWCNPISGHATLYWYQQILGQGPKLLIQFQNNGVVDDSQLPKDRFSAERLKGVDSTLKIQPAKLEDSAVYLCASSLGQGPSYEQYFGPGTRLTVT.

This clone was found once. This rearrangement joins TRBV11-1 to TRBJ1-1; D not resolved. V gave up 3 bases and J gave up 4 bases, with 6 bases separating them. Germline CDR1 and CDR2: SGHAT and FQDESV (reference sequence). The CDR3 has 12 residues. CDR3 nucleotides: TGTGCCAGCAGCTTTTCGGGCACTGAAGCTTTCTTT. Translated: CASSFSGTEAFF.

The rearrangement links TRBV18 to TRBJ1-6, with D perhaps matching TRBD1 (5 bases). The germline V gene has CDR1 KGHSH and CDR2 LQKENI. CDR3 length: 14 amino acids. Trimming stripped 3 bases from V and 11 bases from J, with 14 bases between. CDR3 sequence reads: CASSPDQGTAPLHF. For the CDR3, the DNA is TGTGCCAGCTCACCGGACCAGGGTACGGCACCCCTCCACTTT.

The genes are TRBV12-3 or TRBV12-4 and TRBJ1-5; D unclear. The V and J ends lost 3 bases and 5 bases respectively, with 8 bases between them. CDR3 length: 13 residues. The CDR3 nucleotides are TGTGCCAGCAGTTTCCCCCCAGATCAGCCCCAGCATTTT. Amino acids: CASSFPPDQPQHF.

This chain links TRBV6-5 with TRBJ2-2; D is uncertain. This CDR3 contains 15 residues. CDR1 and CDR2 from the germline V gene are MNHEY and SVGAGI. Trimming cost V 2 bases and J 1 base, with 8 bases left between them. The CDR3 region has the DNA TGTGCCAGCAGTTACCAGGCAGGGAACACCGGGGAGCTGTTTTTT. This sequence encodes CASSYQAGNTGELFF.

This chain uses TRBV11-2 with TRBJ2-3; D may be TRBD1 (6 bases). CDR3 length: 15 residues. CDR1 is SGHAT, CDR2 FQNNGV, per germline. Trimming cost V 5 bases and J 4 bases, with 16 bases left between them. The CDR3 bases are TGTGCCAGCAGCACCGTGCTTGGGGGCCCAGATACGCAGTATTTT. Its protein is CASSTVLGGPDTQYF. The complete variable domain, with remaining parts taken from reference TRBV11-2 and TRBJ2-3, reads EAGVAQSPRYKIIEKRQSVAFWCNPISGHATLYWYQQILGQGPKLLIQFQNNGVVDDSQLPKDRFSAERLKGVDSTLKIQPAKLEDSAVYLCASSTVLGGPDTQYFGPGTRLTVL.

The chain has TRBV25-1 and TRBJ1-5; no definite D call. Trimming took off 6 bases at V and 4 bases at J, with 13 bases between the two ends. CDR1 and CDR2 from the germline V gene are MGHDK and SYGVNS. The CDR3 has 14 residues. CDR3 sequence (DNA): TGTGCCAGCAGCCCCCCGGAAGCGAATCAGCCCCAGCATTTT. It codes for CASSPPEANQPQHF.

The J gene is TRBJ1-4, the V gene TRBV2, with D possibly being TRBD1 (5 bases). CDR1 is SNHLY and CDR2 is FYNNEI in the germline V gene. The CDR3 extends over 14 amino acids. Trimming left V 4 bases short and J 3 bases short, with 9 bases between. The CDR3 DNA is TGTGCCAGCAGTGTGGGGGGTGCTAATGAAAAACTGTTTTTT. This translates into CASSVGGANEKLFF.

The chain carries TRBV5-4 and TRBJ2-2; 10 bases fit TRBD2. CDR3 length equals 18 residues. Per germline, CDR1 SGHNT and CDR2 YYREEE (reference sequence). V dropped 0 bases and J dropped 5; count of bases not matched to a gene: 10. The CDR3 reads CASSLGPLAGDGTGELFF. CDR3 nucleotides: TGTGCCAGCAGCTTGGGCCCCCTAGCGGGGGACGGAACCGGGGAGCTGTTTTTT.